One and the same sample provided the 25 T cell receptor beta chains below, sequenced in a study of OX40 agonist ivuxolimab in advanced cancers. Library preparation employed the immunoSEQ multiplex PCR assay. Not all clones reach the TCRdb copy of this immuneACCESS table, which keeps in-frame sequences only. Checked studies attribute under half of the gap to unresolved V genes and leave the rest unexplained. Recorded for this sample are 15,000 to 25,000 clones; roughly 70% of them occurred a single time. Roughly 12% of the sample lies in the top ten. Specimen: CD4+ or CD8+ T cells sorted from blood, collected in a trial of the OX40 agonist ivuxolimab. The source of these receptors is an adult with an advanced solid tumor such as melanoma, head and neck, liver or kidney cancer.

CDR3 sequence (DNA): TGTGCCAGTAGTATAGATCTTGGGTACAATGAGCAGTTCTTC. It codes for CASSIDLGYNEQFF. The chain joins TRBV19 to TRBJ2-1; D is ambiguous. The V and J ends lost 0 bases and 4 bases respectively, with 7 bases between them. Germline assignment: CDR1 LNHDA and CDR2 SQIVND (reference sequence). The CDR3 covers 14 residues.

The rearrangement uses TRBV5-1 and TRBJ2-7; D is perhaps TRBD1 (6 bases). The V gene's germline CDR1 is SGHRS and CDR2 YFSETQ. CDR3 size: 13 residues. Trimming removed 4 bases at V and 6 bases at J, with 14 bases between. The CDR3: CASSGYRVREQYF. As DNA, the CDR3 is TGCGCCAGCAGCGGATACAGGGTACGCGAGCAGTACTTC. The variable domain in full, with the rest retrieved from reference TRBV5-1 and TRBJ2-7, is KAGVTQTPRYLIKTRGQQVTLSCSPISGHRSVSWYQQTPGQGLQFLFEYFSETQRNKGNFPGRFSGRQFSNSRSEMNVSTLELGDSALYLCASSGYRVREQYFGPGTRLTVT.

This sequence joins TRBV7-6 and TRBJ2-1, with 9 bases identical to TRBD1. The CDR3 is made up of 15 amino acids. J was trimmed by 7 bases and V by 8 bases; bases with no gene match: 12. Per germline, CDR1 SGHVS and CDR2 FNYEAQ. The CDR3 DNA follows: TGTGCCAGCGACTCCGGGACAGGGACAGAGAATGAGCAGTTCTTC. It is translated as CASDSGTGTENEQFF.

This chain joins TRBV6-1 and TRBJ2-7; D is undetermined. Germline CDR1 and CDR2: MNHNS and SASEGT. The CDR3 covers 16 residues. Trimming removed 1 base from V and 0 bases from J, with 13 bases in between. In DNA form, the CDR3 reads TGTGCCAGCAGTGAAGTCGCGACGGCACTCTCCTACGAGCAGTACTTC. Its translation: CASSEVATALSYEQYF.

V gene TRBV19 combines with J gene TRBJ1-5, with no clear D. The CDR3 contains 15 residues. The V gene lost 4 bases and the J gene lost 3 bases, with 13 bases spanning the gap. Germline V gives CDR1 LNHDA, CDR2 SQIVND (reference sequence). CDR3: CASSTPTETNQPQHF. In DNA form, the CDR3 reads TGTGCCAGTAGTACCCCTACGGAGACCAATCAGCCCCAGCATTTT.

By proportion, this clone is medium-sized. This rearrangement joins TRBV10-3 to TRBJ1-5; the D gene is possibly TRBD1 (6 bases). There are 12 residues in the CDR3. Trimming left V 6 bases short and J 7 bases short, with 10 bases between. Per germline, CDR1 ENHRY and CDR2 SYGVKD. The CDR3 protein is CAISEGGQPQHF. The CDR3 nucleotides are TGTGCCATCAGCGAGGGGGGCCAGCCCCAGCATTTT.

V gene TRBV9 combines with J gene TRBJ1-6; D might be TRBD1 (5 bases). Per germline, CDR1 SGDLS and CDR2 YYNGEE. The CDR3 is 16 residues long. V gave up 3 bases and J gave up 7 bases, with 17 bases separating them. CDR3 in DNA: TGTGCCAGCAGCGCCGGGGGGTTATTCGGCAATTCACCCCTCCACTTT. It translates to CASSAGGLFGNSPLHF.

This clone was seen once. The J gene is TRBJ1-4, the V gene TRBV28, with D hard to call. This CDR3 spans 16 amino acids. Trimming pared 4 bases from V and 8 bases from J, leaving 20 bases between. Germline loops: CDR1 MDHEN, CDR2 SYDVKM. The CDR3 loop reads CASSSNFGVLGEKLFF. The CDR3 DNA reads TGTGCCAGCAGTTCAAATTTTGGGGTTTTGGGGGAAAAACTGTTTTTT.

In regard to this clone: A single base separates this from a much larger clone, so it may be a read error. The chain joins TRBV7-2 to TRBJ2-5; D not certain. Per germline, CDR1 SGHTA and CDR2 FQGNSA. The CDR3 is 14 residues long. V lost 5 bases, J lost 4 bases, and 14 bases lay in between. In nucleotides, the CDR3 is TGTGCCAGCAGCCCTCTAGTGTTCGTAGAGACCCAGTACTTC. This encodes CASSPLVFVETQYF.

The chain has TRBV7-9 and TRBJ2-5, with 10 bases fitting TRBD1. Per the germline V gene, CDR1 is SEHNR and CDR2 is FQNEAQ (reference sequence). The length of the CDR3 is 16 residues. The J segment lost 5 bases and the V segment lost 5 bases, leaving 11 bases of the junction unmatched. The CDR3 is CASSTTGQGYLETQYF. CDR3 DNA sequence: TGTGCCAGCAGCACCACGGGACAGGGGTATTTGGAGACCCAGTACTTC.

In this sample, this clone is medium-sized. CDR3 loop: CASSSLAGGYEQYF. The CDR3 bases are TGTGCCAGCAGCTCCCTAGCGGGAGGCTACGAGCAGTACTTC. The chain links TRBV5-4 to TRBJ2-7, with 11 bases identical to TRBD2. CDR3 length: 14 residues. Trimming cost V 3 bases and J 3 bases; bases outside gene matches: 2. CDR1 and CDR2 (germline): SGHNT, YYREEE (reference sequence).

This chain joins TRBV21-1 and TRBJ2-7; the table's D gene call, TRBD2, was not cross checked with the DNA. TRBV21-1 is a pseudogene locus. This CDR3 is 15 amino acids long. Here the CDR3 reads CASSKSYSGGYEQYF. In DNA, the CDR3 is TGTGCCAGCAGCAAATCCTATAGCGGGGGGTACGAGCAGTACTTC.

This clone was observed a few times. The rearrangement uses TRBV27 and TRBJ2-1, with D possibly being TRBD1 (5 bases). Between the trimmed V and J ends, which lost 1 base and 2 bases, there was a span of 9 bases. The CDR3 sequence is 15 residues long. In germline, CDR1 is MNHEY, CDR2 SMNVEV (reference sequence). This chain's CDR3 is CASSLLAGPYNEQFF. DNA for the CDR3: TGTGCCAGCAGTTTATTGGCAGGGCCCTACAATGAGCAGTTCTTC.

The chain couples TRBV6-6 to TRBJ2-7, with a tentative D call TRBD1 (5 bases). V lost 7 bases and J lost 1, with 17 bases in between. The germline V gene encodes CDR1 MNHNY and CDR2 SVGAGI (reference sequence). The CDR3 is 15 residues long. The CDR3 loop reads CASTRAGAQSYEQYF. CDR3 in DNA: TGTGCCAGCACTCGCGCTGGGGCACAGTCCTACGAGCAGTACTTC.

For the CDR3, the DNA is TGTGCCAGCACCCGAGGTGGGGCCTACGAGCAGTACTTC. This codes for CASTRGGAYEQYF. The rearrangement joins TRBV5-4 to TRBJ2-7; D gene uncertain. The CDR3 covers 13 residues. The V end lost 6 bases, the J end lost 2 bases, and 12 bases lay between the germline ends. Germline V lookup: CDR1 SGHNT, CDR2 YYREEE (reference sequence).

This clone was counted between two and nine times. The chain uses TRBV7-6 and TRBJ2-7; D may be TRBD2 (6 bases). Trimming took off 5 bases at V and 6 bases at J, with 17 bases between the two ends. Looked up from germline, CDR1 is SGHVS and CDR2 is FNYEAQ. The CDR3 spans 14 residues. The CDR3 nucleotides are TGTGCCAGCAGCCGCCCGGGAGAAAGCTCCGAGCAGTACTTC. Translation: CASSRPGESSEQYF.

The chain combines TRBV28 with TRBJ2-3, with TRBD1 identical over 7 bases. This CDR3 has 15 amino acids. After removal of 2 bases from V and 3 bases from J, the junction contained 5 bases not matched to a gene. Germline V lookup: CDR1 MDHEN, CDR2 SYDVKM. CDR3 DNA: TGTGCCAGCAGTTTAGAGGACAGGAGGACAGATACGCAGTATTTT. Protein: CASSLEDRRTDTQYF.

The genes are TRBV2 and TRBJ2-2; D is perhaps TRBD1 (6 bases). Germline V CDR1 and CDR2: SNHLY, FYNNEI. Trimming took off 7 bases at V and 3 bases at J, with 12 bases between the two ends. This CDR3 has 14 amino acids. CDR3 protein: CASTGTPYTGELFF. DNA of the CDR3: TGTGCCAGCACGGGGACACCATACACCGGGGAGCTGTTTTTT.

The sample holds a few counts of this clone. The chain employs TRBV4-3 and TRBJ2-1, with 11 bases that match TRBD2. Germline-derived CDR1 and CDR2 are LGHNA and YSLEER. The CDR3 extends over 15 amino acids. Unmatched junction bases numbered 8, after V lost 4 bases and J lost 9 bases. This chain's CDR3 is CASSPIAGGTAEQFF. CDR3 DNA sequence: TGCGCCAGCAGCCCAATAGCGGGGGGGACTGCTGAGCAGTTCTTC.

In its sample, this clone was seen a few times. V gene TRBV4-3 combines with J gene TRBJ2-4; 9 bases line up with TRBD1. Trimming cost V 1 base and J 7 bases; bases outside gene matches: 8. This CDR3 has 16 residues. Germline CDR1 is LGHNA and CDR2 is YSLEER. The CDR3 loop reads CASSQAYGDRVNIQYF. The CDR3 DNA follows: TGCGCCAGCAGCCAAGCTTACGGGGACAGGGTGAACATTCAGTACTTC.

V usage is TRBV28 and J usage is TRBJ2-7; TRBD1 matches at 7 bases. The V and J ends lost 6 bases and 2 bases, in that order; junction bases with no gene match: 4. The germline V gene has CDR1 MDHEN and CDR2 SYDVKM. There are 13 residues in the CDR3. The CDR3 sequence is CASRKGQTYEQYF. DNA of the CDR3: TGTGCCAGCAGGAAGGGACAGACCTACGAGCAGTACTTC.

This clone was observed once. This chain connects TRBV18 to TRBJ2-7; D is undetermined. CDR1 KGHSH and CDR2 LQKENI come from the germline V gene. The CDR3 is 15 residues long. V lost 3 bases to trimming and J lost 7 bases, with 19 bases between them. CDR3 nucleotides: TGTGCCAGCTCACCTTTACAAGGTGAGGTGATTGAGCAGTACTTC. This sequence encodes CASSPLQGEVIEQYF.

The V gene is TRBV7-9, the J gene TRBJ2-6, with 7 bases identical to TRBD2. Germline V gene data show CDR1 as SEHNR and CDR2 as FQNEAQ (reference sequence). CDR3 length equals 17 residues. V trimming: 0 bases; J trimming: 0 bases; junction bases outside the gene matches: 2. CDR3: CASSLASGVSGANVLTF. The DNA of the CDR3 is TGTGCCAGCAGCTTAGCAAGCGGGGTCTCTGGGGCCAACGTCCTGACTTTC.

The CDR3 bases are TGTGCCAGTAGTATTTCGGGAGGAATTCGTGGGGAGACCCAGTACTTC. Its translation is CASSISGGIRGETQYF. The chain links TRBV19 to TRBJ2-5, with 7 bases matching TRBD2. Germline CDR1 is LNHDA and CDR2 is SQIVND (reference sequence). The trim removed 3 bases at V and 5 bases at J, leaving 12 bases unmatched. The CDR3 contains 16 residues.

The table lists this clone with a count of one. The chain joins TRBV6-5 to TRBJ1-3; D remains ambiguous. The CDR3 length is 16 residues. The V gene lost 0 bases and the J gene lost 0 bases, with 9 bases spanning the gap. Germline V lookup: CDR1 MNHEY, CDR2 SVGAGI. The DNA of the CDR3 is TGTGCCAGCAGTTACTCGATTGGGTCCTCTGGAAACACCATATATTTT. Its protein product is CASSYSIGSSGNTIYF.